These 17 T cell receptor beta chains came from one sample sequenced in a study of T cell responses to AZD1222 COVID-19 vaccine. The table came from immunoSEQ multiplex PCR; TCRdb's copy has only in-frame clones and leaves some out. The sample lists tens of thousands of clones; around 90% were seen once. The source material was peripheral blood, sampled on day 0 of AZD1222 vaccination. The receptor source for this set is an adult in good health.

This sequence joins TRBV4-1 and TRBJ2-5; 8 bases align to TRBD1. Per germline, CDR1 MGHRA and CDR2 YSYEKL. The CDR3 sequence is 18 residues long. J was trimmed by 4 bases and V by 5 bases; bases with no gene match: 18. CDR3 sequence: CASSGPSPSGGPTETQYF. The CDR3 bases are TGCGCCAGCAGCGGTCCATCACCGTCAGGGGGCCCTACAGAGACCCAGTACTTC.

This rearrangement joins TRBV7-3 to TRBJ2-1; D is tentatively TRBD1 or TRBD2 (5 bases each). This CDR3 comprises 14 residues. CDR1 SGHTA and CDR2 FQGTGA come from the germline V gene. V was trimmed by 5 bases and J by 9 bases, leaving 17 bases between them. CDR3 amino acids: CASSTQGTTSEQFF. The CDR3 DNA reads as TGTGCCAGCAGCACCCAGGGTACTACTAGTGAGCAGTTCTTC.

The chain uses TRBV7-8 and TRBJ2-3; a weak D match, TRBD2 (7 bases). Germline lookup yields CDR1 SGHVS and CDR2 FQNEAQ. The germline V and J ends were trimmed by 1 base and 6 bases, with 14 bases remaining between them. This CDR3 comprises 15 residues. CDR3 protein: CASSLGGGGRDTQYF. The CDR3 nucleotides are TGTGCCAGCAGCTTAGGGGGGGGCGGCCGGGATACGCAGTATTTT.

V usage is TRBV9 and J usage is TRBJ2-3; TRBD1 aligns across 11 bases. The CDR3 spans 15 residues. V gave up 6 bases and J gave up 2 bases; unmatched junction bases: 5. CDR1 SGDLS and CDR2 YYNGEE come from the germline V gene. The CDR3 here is CASTGQGAFTDTQYF. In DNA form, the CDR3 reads TGTGCCAGCACCGGACAGGGGGCTTTCACAGATACGCAGTATTTT.

The CDR3 region is CASSYRGGLGTEAFF. CDR3 coding DNA: TGTGCCAGTAGTTACCGGGGGGGGCTGGGCACTGAAGCTTTCTTT. The V gene is TRBV19, the J gene TRBJ1-1, with D maybe TRBD1 (6 bases). This CDR3 spans 15 amino acids. In germline, CDR1 is LNHDA, CDR2 SQIVND (reference sequence). Between the trimmed V and J ends, which lost 5 bases and 4 bases, there was a span of 17 bases.

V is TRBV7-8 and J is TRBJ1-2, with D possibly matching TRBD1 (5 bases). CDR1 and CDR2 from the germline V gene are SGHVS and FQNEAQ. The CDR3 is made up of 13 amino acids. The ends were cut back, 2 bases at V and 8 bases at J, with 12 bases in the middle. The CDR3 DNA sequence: TGTGCCAGCAGCTTACGGGGCCTGAGGGGCTACACCTTC. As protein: CASSLRGLRGYTF.

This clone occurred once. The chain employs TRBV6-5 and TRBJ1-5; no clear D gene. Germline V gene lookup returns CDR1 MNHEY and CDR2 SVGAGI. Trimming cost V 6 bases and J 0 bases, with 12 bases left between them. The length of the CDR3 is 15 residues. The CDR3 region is CASSRHRDSNQPQHF. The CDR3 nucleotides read TGTGCCAGCAGCAGGCATAGGGATAGCAATCAGCCCCAGCATTTT.

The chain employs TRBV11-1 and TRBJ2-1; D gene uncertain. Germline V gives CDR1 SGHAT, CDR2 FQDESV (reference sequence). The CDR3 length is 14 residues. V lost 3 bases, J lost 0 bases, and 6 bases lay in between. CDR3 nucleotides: TGTGCCAGCAGCTTTCCGAGCTCCTACAATGAGCAGTTCTTC. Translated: CASSFPSSYNEQFF.

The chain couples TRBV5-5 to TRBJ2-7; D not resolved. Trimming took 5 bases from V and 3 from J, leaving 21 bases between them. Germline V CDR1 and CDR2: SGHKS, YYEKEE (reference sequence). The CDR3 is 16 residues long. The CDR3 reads CASSLGRVQRGYEQYF. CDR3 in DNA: TGTGCCAGCAGTCTCGGTCGGGTTCAGCGCGGCTACGAGCAGTACTTC.

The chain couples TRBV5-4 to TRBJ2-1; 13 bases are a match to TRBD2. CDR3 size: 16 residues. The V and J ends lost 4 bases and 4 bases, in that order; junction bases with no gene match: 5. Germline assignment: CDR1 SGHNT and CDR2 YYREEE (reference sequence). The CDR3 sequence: CASSGRTSGSYNEQFF. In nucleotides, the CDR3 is TGTGCCAGCAGCGGTAGGACTAGCGGGAGTTACAATGAGCAGTTCTTC.

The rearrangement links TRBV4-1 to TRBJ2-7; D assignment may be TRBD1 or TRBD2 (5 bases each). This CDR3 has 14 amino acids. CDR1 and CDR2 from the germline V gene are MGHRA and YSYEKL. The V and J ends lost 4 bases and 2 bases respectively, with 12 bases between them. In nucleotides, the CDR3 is TGCGCCAGCAGCCCCAATGAGGGACCCTACGAGCAGTACTTC. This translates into CASSPNEGPYEQYF.

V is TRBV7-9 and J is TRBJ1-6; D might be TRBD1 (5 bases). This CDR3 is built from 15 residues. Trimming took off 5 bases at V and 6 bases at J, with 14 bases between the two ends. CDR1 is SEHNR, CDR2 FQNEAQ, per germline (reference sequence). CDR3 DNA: TGTGCCAGCAGCCTACAGGTACACGGTAATTCACCCCTCCACTTT. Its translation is CASSLQVHGNSPLHF. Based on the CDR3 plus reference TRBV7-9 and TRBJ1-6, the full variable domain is DTGVSQNPRHKITKRGQNVTFRCDPISEHNRLYWYRQTLGQGPEFLTYFQNEAQLEKSRLLSDRFSAERPKGSFSTLEIQRTEQGDSAMYLCASSLQVHGNSPLHFGNGTRLTVT.

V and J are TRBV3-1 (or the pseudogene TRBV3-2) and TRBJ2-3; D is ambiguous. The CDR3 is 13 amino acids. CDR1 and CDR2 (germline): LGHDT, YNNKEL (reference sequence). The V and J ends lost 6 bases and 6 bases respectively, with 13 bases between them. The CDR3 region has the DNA TGTGCCAGCAGATCAAGTCCCACGGATACGCAGTATTTT. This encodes CASRSSPTDTQYF.

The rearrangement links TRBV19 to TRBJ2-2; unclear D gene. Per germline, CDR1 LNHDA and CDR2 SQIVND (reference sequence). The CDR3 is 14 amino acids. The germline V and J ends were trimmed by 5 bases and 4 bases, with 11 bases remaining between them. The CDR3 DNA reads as TGTGCCAGTAGTCTTTCGGTCCCCACCGGGGAGCTGTTTTTT. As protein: CASSLSVPTGELFF.

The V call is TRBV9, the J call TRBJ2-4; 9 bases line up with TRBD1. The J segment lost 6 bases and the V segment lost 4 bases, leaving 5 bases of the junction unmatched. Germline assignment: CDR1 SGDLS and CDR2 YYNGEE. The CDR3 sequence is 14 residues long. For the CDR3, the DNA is TGTGCCAGCAGCTCTCCGGACAGGGGAAACATTCAGTACTTC. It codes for CASSSPDRGNIQYF.

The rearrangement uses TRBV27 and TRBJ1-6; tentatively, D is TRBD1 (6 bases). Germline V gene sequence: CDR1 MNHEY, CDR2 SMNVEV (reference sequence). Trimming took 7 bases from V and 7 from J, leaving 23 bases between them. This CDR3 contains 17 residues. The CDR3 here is CASTLEGGARFNSPLHF. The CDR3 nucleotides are TGTGCCAGCACCTTGGAAGGGGGGGCACGGTTCAATTCACCCCTCCACTTT.

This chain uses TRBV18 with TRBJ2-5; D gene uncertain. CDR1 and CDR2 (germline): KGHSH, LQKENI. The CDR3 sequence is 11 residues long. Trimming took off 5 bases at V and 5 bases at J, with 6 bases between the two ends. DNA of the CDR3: TGTGCCAGCTCAGGAACGGAGACCCAGTACTTC. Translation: CASSGTETQYF.